Listed below are T cell receptor beta chains from one sample, sequenced in a study of a mutant IDH1 vaccine in newly diagnosed glioma. Generated by immunoSEQ multiplex PCR, the TCRdb table keeps only in-frame clones and is missing some. The data contain 55,000 to 70,000 clones, approximately 83% of them singletons. Here the sequenced sample was PBMCs, taken from a glioma patient treated with radiotherapy, temozolomide or both. These receptors were obtained from a man aged 30 to 45 with glioma. Each CDR3 is given with its conserved first and last residue. A D gene is named only where the DNA matches it firmly. The size entry is marked missing in some rows and otherwise reads once, few, many or a size class.

len	v_gene	d_gene	j_gene	abundance	CDR3nt	CDR3aa
15	TRBV7-9	TRBD1	TRBJ2-5	NA	TGTGCCAGCAGCCGACAGGGCCATCTACAGGAGACCCAGTACTTC	CASSRQGHLQETQYF
15	TRBV19	NA	TRBJ1-6	NA	TGTGCCAGTAGTATCGCGGGACTACTTAATTCACCCCTCCACTTT	CASSIAGLLNSPLHF
15	TRBV5-1	TRBD1	TRBJ1-3	NA	TGCGCCAGCAGCCCTGCTGACAGGGACCTAAACACCATATATTTT	CASSPADRDLNTIYF
15	TRBV5-1	TRBD2	TRBJ2-5	NA	TGCGCCAGCAGCTTGGGACTAGCGGGGCAAGAGACCCAGTACTTC	CASSLGLAGQETQYF
15	TRBV5-5	NA	TRBJ1-5	once	TGTGCCAGCAGCCCTACCCCGCAGGTAGGCCAGCCCCAGCATTTT	CASSPTPQVGQPQHF
15	TRBV4-1	NA	TRBJ1-1	NA	TGCGCCAGCAGCCACTCTTCGGGGGGCGAGACTGAAGCTTTCTTT	CASSHSSGGETEAFF
15	TRBV7-9	NA	TRBJ2-3	NA	TGTGCCAGCAGCTTAGTACTGACAGTCACAGATACGCAGTATTTT	CASSLVLTVTDTQYF
17	TRBV15	TRBD2	TRBJ2-7	NA	TGTGCCACCAGCAGAGATCTGGTCGGGGGGTCTCGGTACGAGCAGTACTTC	CATSRDLVGGSRYEQYF
13	TRBV28	TRBD2	TRBJ2-5	NA	TGTGCCAGCGTATATAGCGGGGAAGAGACCCAGTACTTC	CASVYSGEETQYF
13	TRBV7-2	TRBD2	TRBJ2-5	NA	TGTGCCAGCAGCTTGAATAGGGCTAGGGAGGGATACTTC	CASSLNRAREGYF
15	TRBV6-4	TRBD2	TRBJ2-3	few	TGTGCCAGCAGTGACTCTAGCGGGGGCACAGATACGCAGTATTTT	CASSDSSGGTDTQYF
13	TRBV7-9	NA	TRBJ2-3	once	TGTGCCAGCAGCTTAGACAGAACAGATACGCAGTATTTT	CASSLDRTDTQYF
14	TRBV19	NA	TRBJ1-5	NA	TGTGCCAGTTCGGACACCCCTAGCAATCAGCCCCAGCATTTT	CASSDTPSNQPQHF
15	TRBV19	TRBD1	TRBJ1-3	NA	TGTGCCAGCTCCTTGCGGACAGGGGGTGGAAACACCATATATTTT	CASSLRTGGGNTIYF
14	TRBV28	NA	TRBJ1-2	NA	TGTGCCAGCAGTTTATTTTACAGGTCCCATGGCTACACCTTC	CASSLFYRSHGYTF
16	TRBV5-1	NA	TRBJ1-6	NA	TGCGCCAGCAGCTTGGGCGGGACCTCCTATAATTCACCCCTCCACTTT	CASSLGGTSYNSPLHF
13	TRBV5-1	TRBD1	TRBJ2-5	once	TGCGCCAGCAGCAAGGGACAGCAAGAGACCCAGTACTTC	CASSKGQQETQYF
14	TRBV10-1	TRBD1	TRBJ1-1	few	TGCGCCAGCAGGAGGACAGGGGACGACACTGAAGCTTTCTTT	CASRRTGDDTEAFF
18	TRBV4-2	NA	TRBJ1-6	NA	TGTGCCAGCAGCCTTCTTGGCGGGGGCCGCTCCTATAATTCACCCCTCCACTTT	CASSLLGGGRSYNSPLHF
12	TRBV6-6	NA	TRBJ1-1	NA	TGTGCCAGCAAAAGGAGGGGAGGTGAAGCTTTCTTT	CASKRRGGEAFF
13	TRBV30	NA	TRBJ1-4	few	TGTGCCTGGAGTTCTAGGGGTGATGAAAAACTGTTTTTT	CAWSSRGDEKLFF
15	TRBV11-3	NA	TRBJ2-7	NA	TGTGCCAGCAGCGCATACACAGGGTACGCCTACGAGCAGTACTTC	CASSAYTGYAYEQYF
15	TRBV6-6	TRBD1	TRBJ1-2	NA	TGTGCCAGCAGCCTAAGGGACAGAAATTTCTATGGCTACACCTTC	CASSLRDRNFYGYTF
16	TRBV27	NA	TRBJ2-1	NA	TGTGCCAGCAGTTTTCTGTGGGCAGAGAATTACAATGAGCAGTTCTTC	CASSFLWAENYNEQFF
14	TRBV19	TRBD2	TRBJ2-3	NA	TGTGCCAGTAGGGATAGCGGGGGCACAGATACGCAGTATTTT	CASRDSGGTDTQYF
14	TRBV13	TRBD2	TRBJ2-3	NA	TGTGCCAGCAGCCCCGGGGGGGCGGTAAATACGCAGTATTTT	CASSPGGAVNTQYF
15	TRBV5-6	NA	TRBJ1-5	NA	TGTGCCAGCAGCTTGATACGAGATAGCAATCAGCCCCAGCATTTT	CASSLIRDSNQPQHF
16	TRBV5-1	TRBD1	TRBJ1-1	NA	TGCGCCAGCAGTATAGGACAGGGATATATGAACACTGAAGCTTTCTTT	CASSIGQGYMNTEAFF
15	TRBV19	NA	TRBJ1-2	NA	TGTGCCAGTACCGTTGGACAGATGCCCAACTATGGCTACACCTTC	CASTVGQMPNYGYTF